This TCR beta chain appears in the sequencing data of a study of PD-1 blockade in classical Hodgkin lymphoma (dated by TCRdb to about 2020). In the study overall: Nivolumab dosing was 3 mg/kg intravenously every 2 weeks, continuing until either disease progression or unacceptable toxicity. A peripheral blood immune signature of response to PD-1 blockade in classical Hodgkin lymphoma was defined using TCR beta sequencing and CyTOF. The study at large found these results: Patients starting nivolumab less than 1 year after ASCT had lower diversity and were excluded from later analyses to avoid confounding by immune reconstitution. By C4D1, a significant rise was seen in CD4+ TCR diversity but not in CD8+ TCR diversity (p=0.0027 vs p=0.16), and the rise was most apparent among complete responders (p=0.02). Newly diagnosed patients were reported to have lower baseline TCR diversity than healthy donors, and relapsed/refractory patients were reported to have lower baseline TCR diversity still. The study was restricted to a single clinical trial cohort, and the causes of repertoire differences, possibly disease activity or prior therapy, were left undefined. Among trial patients, those achieving complete response had baseline diversity similar to that of newly diagnosed patients, while diversity was significantly lower in partial responders and progressors.

This clone has only a few counts. Its antigen remains unidentified. Base qualities are missing; no much larger clone stands one base away. Genomic DNA was extracted with the Qiagen DNeasy kit from unsorted PBMCs and from negatively selected CD4+ and CD8+ fractions. TCR beta CDR3 regions were subjected to amplification by immunoSEQ multiplex PCR with primers that anneal to V and J segments. A synthetic immune receptor repertoire was used to minimize amplification bias, and any remaining bias was removed computationally after sequencing. Processing in the source paper ran as follows. Custom Python scripts were used to quantify repertoire diversity as the Shannon entropy index. Unsorted, CD4+ and CD8+ repertoires were analyzed separately, except for combined analyses in which CD4+ and CD8+ sequences were merged in silico. A clone was considered expanded if an increase in frequency of at least 2-fold after treatment relative to C1D1 was found, and a pseudocount of 0.5 was applied to clones undetected at baseline. Singleton clones were defined as clones with 0 or 1 copy at C1D1, and non-singleton clones were defined as clones with 2 or more copies. Clones expanded in unsorted samples were assigned a CD4+, CD8+ or unknown annotation through matching of protein sequences in sorted samples from the same patient. Diversity changes from C1D1 to C4D1 were tested in paired samples using Wilcoxon tests. Drawn from immuneACCESS, this table holds only the in-frame rearrangements with V and J called that TCRdb kept. Clones are partly lost; checked studies trace under half to an unresolved V gene and leave the rest unexplained. The V and J calls and clone size were taken over from that table, and D and trimming were inferred from the DNA. This sample comprises some 58,000 clones, 70% to 90% of them detected only once. Of the sample, under 6.5% is held by the ten largest clones.

What this sample's time point label stands for: cycle 2 day 1 (C2D1) of nivolumab. Every trial patient had relapsed following autologous stem cell transplantation, and prior brentuximab vedotin exposure was what differed among cohorts A, B and C. A total of around 59 patients with relapsed/refractory classical Hodgkin lymphoma made up the trial cohort, and each patient's best overall response was complete response, partial response or progressive disease. Trial patients were treated with single-agent nivolumab in the multi-cohort phase II CheckMate 205 trial. An independent review committee assessed best overall response by applying the 2007 International Working Group response criteria. Trial PBMCs were collected just before the start of nivolumab (C1D1) and during therapy at cycle 2 day 1 and cycle 4 day 1. Peripheral blood was collected in 8 mL Vacutainer Cell Preparation Tubes, from which PBMCs were isolated by centrifugation and then cryopreserved.

V drops 5 bases and J drops 9 bases, leaving 13 bases in between. The CDR3 covers 13 residues, taking in both the cysteine and the phenylalanine. The retained sequence is limited to the CDR3, 39 bases, with the frame set at the first base. CDR1 is given as SGHVS and CDR2 as FQNEAQ, both from the germline V gene. This clonotype was obtained from a human donor with classical Hodgkin lymphoma. The chain was built from TRBV7-8 and TRBJ2-2, with the D gene not confidently named. Sequencing was performed on peripheral blood mononuclear cells (PBMCs), taken before the second cycle of nivolumab. The sequenced DNA: TGTGCCAGCAGCGACAACCTCGGGTGGGAGCTGTTTTTT. This sequence encodes CASSDNLGWELFF.